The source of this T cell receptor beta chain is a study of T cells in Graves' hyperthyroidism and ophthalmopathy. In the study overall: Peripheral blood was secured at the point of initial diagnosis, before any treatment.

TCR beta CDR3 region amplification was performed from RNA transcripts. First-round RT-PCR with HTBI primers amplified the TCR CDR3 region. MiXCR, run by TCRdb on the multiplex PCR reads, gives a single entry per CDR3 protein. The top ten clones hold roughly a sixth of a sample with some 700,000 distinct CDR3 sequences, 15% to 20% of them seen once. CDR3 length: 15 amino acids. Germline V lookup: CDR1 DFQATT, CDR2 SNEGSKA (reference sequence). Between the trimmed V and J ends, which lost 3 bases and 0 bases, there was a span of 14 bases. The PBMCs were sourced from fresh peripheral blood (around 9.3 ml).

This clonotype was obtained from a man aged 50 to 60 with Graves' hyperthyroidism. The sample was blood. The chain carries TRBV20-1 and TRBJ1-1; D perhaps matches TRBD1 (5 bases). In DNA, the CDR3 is TGCAGTGCTAGGGGGCTACGGGGGATGAACACTGAAGCTTTCTTT. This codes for CSARGLRGMNTEAFF.